The sequence of this T cell receptor beta chain was determined in a study of T cell repertoires in cytomegalovirus infection. Study as a whole: The authors relied on CMV epitopes, both recently identified HLA-C-restricted and well-studied HLA-B-restricted.

Study conclusions and caveats: Cumulative frequency (of public TCR beta family members) identified carriers of CMV plus the relevant HLA.

TCRdb re-called the reads through MiXCR, storing one row per CDR3 protein. The data show about 500,000 distinct CDR3 sequences, around 30% seen once. The CDR3 runs to 14 residues. CDR1 is MGHRA, CDR2 YSYEKL, per germline. V lost 3 bases and J lost 11; bases outside the gene matches: 8. Points on this clonotype: No antigen is known for it.

The clonotype comes from a human donor in good health (CMV status not recorded). Some clones in this sample may be carry-over from other donors' samples. The sample was cultured PBMCs, taken from culture after CMV antigen stimulation. The chain is built from TRBV4-1 and TRBJ2-1; 9 bases are a match to TRBD2. CDR3 loop: CASSHPSASGKQFF. CDR3 sequence (DNA): TGCGCCAGCAGCCATCCTTCGGCTAGCGGGAAGCAGTTCTTC.